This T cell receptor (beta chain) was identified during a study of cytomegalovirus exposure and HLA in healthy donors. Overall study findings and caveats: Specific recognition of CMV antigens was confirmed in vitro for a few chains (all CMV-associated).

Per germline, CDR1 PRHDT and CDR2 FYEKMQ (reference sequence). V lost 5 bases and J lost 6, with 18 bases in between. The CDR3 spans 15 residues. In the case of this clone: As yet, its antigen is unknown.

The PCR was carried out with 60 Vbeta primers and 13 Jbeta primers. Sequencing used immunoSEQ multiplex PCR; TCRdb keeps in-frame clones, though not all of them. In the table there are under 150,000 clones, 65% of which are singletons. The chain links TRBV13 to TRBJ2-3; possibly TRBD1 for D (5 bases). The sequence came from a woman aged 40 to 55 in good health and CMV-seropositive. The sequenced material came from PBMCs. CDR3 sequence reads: CASSPDSRSGDTQYF. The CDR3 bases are TGTGCCAGCAGCCCCGACTCGCGTTCAGGGGATACGCAGTATTTT. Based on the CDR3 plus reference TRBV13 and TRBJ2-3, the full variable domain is AAGVIQSPRHLIKEKRETATLKCYPIPRHDTVYWYQQGPGQDPQFLISFYEKMQSDKGSIPDRFSAQQFSDYHSELNMSSLELGDSALYFCASSPDSRSGDTQYFGPGTRLTVL.